Below, 2 T cell receptor beta chains from the same sample are listed, as sequenced in a study of CD8 T cells in ankylosing spondylitis. TCRdb re-called the 5' RACE reads with MiXCR, one entry per CDR3 protein. The sample has roughly 200,000 distinct CDR3 sequences, more than 10% seen once. The sequencing input was blood, either unsorted or a sorted T cell fraction (not recorded which). Receptors originate from a male donor with ankylosing spondylitis or in good health (not recorded which).

This clonotype was recorded a few times. The J gene is TRBJ2-1, the V gene TRBV4-2; 7 bases map to TRBD2. Germline V lookup: CDR1 LGHNA, CDR2 YNFKEQ. V lost 2 bases, J lost 5 bases, and 6 bases stayed unmatched. The CDR3 consists of 15 residues. CDR3 DNA: TGTGCCAGCAGCCAATTAGCGGGCCGGGACAATGAGCAGTTCTTC. Translated: CASSQLAGRDNEQFF.

The V and J genes are TRBV4-1 and TRBJ1-1; D perhaps matches TRBD1 (5 bases). V was trimmed by 3 bases and J by 5 bases, leaving 7 bases between them. This CDR3 region has 12 residues. Germline-derived CDR1 and CDR2 are MGHRA and YSYEKL. The chain's CDR3 is CASSHQGTEAFF. The CDR3 DNA reads TGCGCCAGCAGCCACCAGGGTACTGAAGCTTTCTTT.